One and the same sample provided the 23 T cell receptor beta chains below, sequenced in a study of T-cell memory formation after mild COVID-19. TCRdb used MiXCR to reprocess the 5' RACE reads, holding one entry per CDR3 protein. The sample lists fewer than 650,000 distinct CDR3 sequences; 17% were seen once. Sequencing used PBMCs or a T cell subset sorted from them (not recorded which). These TCRs come from an adult woman who had mild COVID-19 (a few samples of this study predate the infection). Cell type and time point are not known.

This clonotype was found a few times. The V gene is TRBV12-3 or TRBV12-4, the J gene TRBJ2-2, with TRBD2 matching over 8 bases. The CDR3 spans 16 residues. V lost 6 bases, J lost 5 bases, and 11 bases stayed unmatched. The CDR3 region is CASRPSGGAMTGELFF. The CDR3 DNA reads TGTGCCAGCAGGCCCTCCGGGGGGGCAATGACCGGGGAGCTGTTTTTT.

The rearrangement uses TRBV12-3 or TRBV12-4 and TRBJ2-5, with 7 bases matching TRBD2. Unmatched junction bases numbered 9, after V lost 7 bases and J lost 4 bases. This CDR3 comprises 14 residues. This CDR3 reads CASTLSRGGETQYF. As DNA, the CDR3 is TGTGCCAGCACCCTTTCCCGCGGGGGAGAGACCCAGTACTTC.

This sequence joins TRBV7-2 and TRBJ2-3, with TRBD1 as a possible D gene (5 bases). This CDR3 comprises 13 residues. Germline CDR1 reads SGHTA; CDR2 reads FQGNSA. V was pared by 7 bases and J by 0 bases, with 8 bases between. The CDR3 spells CASTRESTDTQYF. The CDR3 DNA follows: TGTGCCAGCACCAGGGAAAGCACAGATACGCAGTATTTT.

This clonotype was recorded many times. The rearrangement links TRBV5-1 to TRBJ2-3; TRBD1 agrees at 7 bases. Trimming removed 4 bases from V and 2 bases from J; junction bases left unmatched: 10. This CDR3 has 16 amino acids. Germline V gene sequence: CDR1 SGHRS, CDR2 YFSETQ. The CDR3: CASSAGTDLFTDTQYF. DNA of the CDR3: TGCGCCAGCAGCGCCGGGACAGACCTCTTCACAGATACGCAGTATTTT.

V usage is TRBV12-3 or TRBV12-4 and J usage is TRBJ1-2; 7 bases match TRBD1. The CDR3 consists of 13 residues. Trimming took 6 bases from V and 5 from J; bases not matched to a gene: 6. The CDR3, as DNA: TGTGCCAGCAGGAGTACAGGGGTTTATGGCTACACCTTC. Translating gives CASRSTGVYGYTF.

A few counts support this clonotype. This chain connects TRBV29-1 to TRBJ2-1; 11 bases match TRBD2. The germline gives CDR1 SQVTM, CDR2 ANQGSEA. Trimming cost V 4 bases and J 4 bases; bases outside gene matches: 9. CDR3 size: 16 residues. CDR3 residues: CSVAGVGLAGYNEQFF. CDR3 sequence (DNA): TGCAGCGTTGCGGGGGTAGGACTAGCGGGTTACAATGAGCAGTTCTTC.

This clonotype has a handful of counts. The rearrangement links TRBV5-4 to TRBJ2-1; TRBD2 matches at 7 bases. Germline trimming cut 0 bases from V and 2 bases from J; bases unmatched to any gene: 2. Germline values: CDR1 SGHNT, CDR2 YYREEE (reference sequence). The CDR3 covers 15 residues. The CDR3 sequence: CASSLVGGPYNEQFF. Here the CDR3 DNA reads TGTGCCAGCAGCTTGGTGGGAGGGCCCTACAATGAGCAGTTCTTC. Looking up the rest from reference TRBV5-4 and TRBJ2-1 gives the full variable domain: ETGVTQSPTHLIKTRGQQVTLRCSSQSGHNTVSWYQQALGQGPQFIFQYYREEENGRGNFPPRFSGLQFPNYSSELNVNALELDDSALYLCASSLVGGPYNEQFFGPGTRLTVL.

The gene calls are TRBV3-1 and TRBJ2-5; D possibly corresponds to TRBD1 (6 bases). The CDR3 runs to 14 residues. Germline lookup yields CDR1 LGHDT and CDR2 YNNKEL (reference sequence). V was pared by 5 bases and J by 0 bases, with 10 bases between. The CDR3 sequence: CASSYYRDQETQYF. CDR3 sequence (DNA): TGTGCCAGCAGCTACTACAGGGACCAAGAGACCCAGTACTTC.

CDR3 sequence (DNA): TGTGCCAGCAGGACAGGGGGCTCTCAGCCCCAGCATTTT. This sequence encodes CASRTGGSQPQHF. This chain links TRBV11-3 with TRBJ1-5; 10 bases align to TRBD1. The CDR3 is 13 residues long. From germline, CDR1 is SGHNT and CDR2 YENEEA. V was pared by 6 bases and J by 6 bases, with 2 bases of the junction left unmatched.

This clonotype was seen just once. The rearrangement joins TRBV12-3 or TRBV12-4 to TRBJ1-5, with D uncertain. Trimming removed 1 base from V and 0 bases from J, with 10 bases in between. The CDR3 contains 16 residues. CDR3 residues: CASSLERAGSNQPQHF. CDR3 DNA sequence: TGTGCCAGCAGTTTAGAGAGAGCGGGTAGCAATCAGCCCCAGCATTTT.

The rearrangement joins TRBV6-6 to TRBJ2-3; D may be TRBD2 (6 bases). Germline CDR1 MNHNY, CDR2 SVGAGI (reference sequence). CDR3 length: 18 amino acids. The ends were cut back, 5 bases at V and 0 bases at J, with 21 bases in the middle. CDR3 coding DNA: TGTGCCAGCAGTCCACGACCATTTCTAGCGACTAGCACAGATACGCAGTATTTT. Its translation is CASSPRPFLATSTDTQYF.

CDR3 DNA: TGCAGCGTTGAAGATCTTACAGGGGGCTTTAAATGGGGCTACACCTTC. It yields the protein CSVEDLTGGFKWGYTF. V gene TRBV29-1 combines with J gene TRBJ1-2; 9 bases match TRBD1. V dropped 0 bases and J dropped 8; count of bases not matched to a gene: 13. The CDR3 length is 16 residues. Germline V gene lookup returns CDR1 SQVTM and CDR2 ANQGSEA.

V and J are TRBV2 and TRBJ2-5; unclear D gene. CDR1 is SNHLY, CDR2 FYNNEI, per germline. With 0 bases removed from V and 0 bases from J, the gap between germline ends came to 2 bases. This CDR3 spans 13 amino acids. The CDR3 region is CASSEADQETQYF. The CDR3 region has the DNA TGTGCCAGCAGTGAAGCGGACCAAGAGACCCAGTACTTC.

This clonotype has a handful of counts. V gene TRBV5-1 combines with J gene TRBJ1-4, with D perhaps matching TRBD1 (6 bases). The germline CDR1 and CDR2 sequences are SGHRS and YFSETQ. Trimming left V 3 bases short and J 0 bases short, with 12 bases between. This CDR3 has 16 residues. The DNA for the CDR3 is TGCGCCAGCAGCTCACGACAGGCAGCAACTAATGAAAAACTGTTTTTT. This encodes CASSSRQAATNEKLFF.

The gene calls are TRBV6-5 and TRBJ1-5, with D maybe TRBD1 (6 bases). From germline, CDR1 is MNHEY and CDR2 SVGAGI. CDR3 length: 14 residues. The V end lost 6 bases, the J end lost 1 base, and 10 bases lay between the germline ends. CDR3 bases: TGTGCCAGCAGACTAAGGGGGAGCAATCAGCCCCAGCATTTT. Protein product: CASRLRGSNQPQHF.

The chain's CDR3 is CASARNEQFF. The CDR3 nucleotides read TGTGCCAGCGCCCGAAATGAGCAGTTCTTC. The chain joins TRBV6-2 or TRBV6-3 to TRBJ2-1, with unresolved D. V was shortened by 8 bases and J by 7 bases, with 6 bases between the two germline ends. Germline V gene lookup returns CDR1 MNHEY and CDR2 SVGEGT. This CDR3 has 10 residues.

The CDR3 protein is CASSLNLAGDTQYF. CDR3 DNA sequence: TGTGCCAGCAGTCTCAACTTAGCTGGAGATACGCAGTATTTT. The chain couples TRBV2 to TRBJ2-3; unclear D gene. The CDR3 loop spans 14 amino acids. Trimming took 5 bases from V and 5 from J, leaving 14 bases between them. Per the germline V gene, CDR1 is SNHLY and CDR2 is FYNNEI.

This clonotype appeared a few times. The rearrangement joins TRBV11-3 to TRBJ2-4; D is perhaps TRBD1 or TRBD2 (5 bases each). Germline-derived CDR1 and CDR2 are SGHNT and YENEEA. The V end lost 4 bases, the J end lost 0 bases, and 22 bases lay between the germline ends. The CDR3 consists of 19 residues. This CDR3 is CASSYRRGLGLPAKNIQYF. The CDR3 nucleotides are TGTGCCAGCAGCTATCGTCGCGGGTTGGGGCTCCCAGCCAAAAACATTCAGTACTTC.

This rearrangement joins TRBV12-3 or TRBV12-4 to TRBJ2-3; 9 bases map to TRBD2. Losses at the gene ends were 3 bases for V and 4 bases for J; bases not matched to a gene: 5. CDR3 size: 15 residues. This CDR3 is CASSLVAGVSDTQYF. As DNA, the CDR3 is TGTGCCAGCAGTTTGGTAGCGGGAGTTTCAGATACGCAGTATTTT.

This rearrangement joins TRBV4-3 to TRBJ1-5; no reliable D call. The CDR3 is 14 residues long. Germline loops: CDR1 LGHNA, CDR2 YSLEER. V was shortened by 0 bases and J by 6 bases, with 9 bases between the two germline ends. The CDR3 here is CASSQDGGGQPQHF. The CDR3 region has the DNA TGCGCCAGCAGCCAAGATGGTGGTGGTCAGCCCCAGCATTTT.

Only a few counts were recorded for this clonotype. The chain couples TRBV9 to TRBJ2-7; 10 bases align to TRBD1. V was pared by 3 bases and J by 4 bases, with 4 bases of the junction left unmatched. Germline values: CDR1 SGDLS, CDR2 YYNGEE. The CDR3 has 14 residues. The CDR3 region is CASSGRDRGYEQYF. The DNA for the CDR3 is TGTGCCAGCAGCGGACGGGACAGGGGTTACGAGCAGTACTTC.

The V call is TRBV15, the J call TRBJ2-5, with TRBD1 identical over 12 bases. V shed 6 bases and J 4 bases; nucleotides not matched to a gene: 9. The CDR3 is 16 amino acids. Germline loops: CDR1 LNHNV, CDR2 YYDKDF (reference sequence). The CDR3 bases are TGTGCCACCAGAGAAGGGACAGGGGGCTCGGGAGAGACCCAGTACTTC. Its translation: CATREGTGGSGETQYF.

The CDR3 protein is CSVGPPGTAQETQYF. The CDR3 DNA is TGCAGCGTTGGACCCCCCGGGACGGCACAAGAGACCCAGTACTTC. V usage is TRBV29-1 and J usage is TRBJ2-1; either TRBD1 or TRBD2 may fit D (5 bases each). The J call is doubtful: the DNA matches TRBJ2-5 better. The germline gives CDR1 SQVTM, CDR2 ANQGSEA. The CDR3 covers 15 residues.